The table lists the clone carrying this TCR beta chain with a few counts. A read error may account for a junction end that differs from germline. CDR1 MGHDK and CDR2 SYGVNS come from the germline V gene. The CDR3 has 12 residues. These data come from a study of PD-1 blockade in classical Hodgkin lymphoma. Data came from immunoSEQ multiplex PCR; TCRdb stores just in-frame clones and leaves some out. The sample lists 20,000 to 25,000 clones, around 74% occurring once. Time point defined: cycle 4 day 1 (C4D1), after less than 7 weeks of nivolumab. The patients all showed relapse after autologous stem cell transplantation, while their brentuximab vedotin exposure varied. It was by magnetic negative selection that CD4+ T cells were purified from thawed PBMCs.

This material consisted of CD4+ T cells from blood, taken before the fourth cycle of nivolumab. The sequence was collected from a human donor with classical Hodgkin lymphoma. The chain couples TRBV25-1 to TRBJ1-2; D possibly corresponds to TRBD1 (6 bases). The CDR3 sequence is CASSELEGGRSF. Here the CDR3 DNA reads TGTGCCAGCAGTGAATTGGAAGGGGGACGGTCCTTC.